This T cell receptor (beta chain) was recovered during a study of blood T cell repertoires in COVID-19. Background on the study: Nucleic acid was either cDNA or gDNA, and it came from T cells, B-cell-depleted T cells, or PBMCs.

This clone was seen a handful of times. V lost 4 bases, J lost 4 bases, and 12 bases lay in between. The germline V gene encodes CDR1 SGHVS and CDR2 FNYEAQ. The CDR3 has 14 amino acids. The repertoire was sequenced with immunoSEQ multiplex PCR; TCRdb's copy has only in-frame clones and lacks some. Among more than 90,000 clones listed, around 87% were seen once. This chain joins TRBV7-6 and TRBJ2-3; weak D call: TRBD1 (6 bases). Sequencing was carried out using peripheral blood. The clonotype was recovered from a woman aged 25-40 years with acute or convalescent COVID-19. The CDR3 here is CASSYLAGADTQYF. Here the CDR3 DNA reads TGTGCCAGCAGCTATCTAGCAGGGGCAGATACGCAGTATTTT.